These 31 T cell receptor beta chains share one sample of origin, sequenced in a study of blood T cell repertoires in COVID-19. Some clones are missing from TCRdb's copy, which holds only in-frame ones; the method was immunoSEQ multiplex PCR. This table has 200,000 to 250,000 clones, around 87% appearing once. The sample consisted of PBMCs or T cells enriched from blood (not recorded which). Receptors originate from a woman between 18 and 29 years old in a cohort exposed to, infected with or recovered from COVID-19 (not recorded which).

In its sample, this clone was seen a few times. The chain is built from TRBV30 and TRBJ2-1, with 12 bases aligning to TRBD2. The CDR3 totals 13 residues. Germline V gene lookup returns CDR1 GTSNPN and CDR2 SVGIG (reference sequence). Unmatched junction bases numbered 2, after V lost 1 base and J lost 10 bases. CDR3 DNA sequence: TGTGCCTGGAGTGGACTAGCGGGAGACGAGCAGTTCTTC. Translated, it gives CAWSGLAGDEQFF. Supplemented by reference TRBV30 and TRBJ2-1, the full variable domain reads SQTIHQWPATLVQPVGSPLSLECTVEGTSNPNLYWYRQAAGRGLQLLFYSVGIGQISSEVPQNLSASRPQDRQFILSSKKLLLSDSGFYLCAWSGLAGDEQFFGPGTRLTVL.

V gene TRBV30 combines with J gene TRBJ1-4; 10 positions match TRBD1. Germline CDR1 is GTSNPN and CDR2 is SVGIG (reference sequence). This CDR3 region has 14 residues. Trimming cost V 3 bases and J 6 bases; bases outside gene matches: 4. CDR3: CAWRWTGGDEKLFF. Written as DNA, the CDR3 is TGTGCCTGGAGATGGACAGGGGGTGATGAAAAACTGTTTTTT.

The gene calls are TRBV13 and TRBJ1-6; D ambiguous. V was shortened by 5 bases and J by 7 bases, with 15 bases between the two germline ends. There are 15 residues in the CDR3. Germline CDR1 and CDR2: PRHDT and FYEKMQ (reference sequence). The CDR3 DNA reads TGTGCCAGCAGCCTAAAGGAGGGCATCAATTCACCCCTCCACTTT. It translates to CASSLKEGINSPLHF.

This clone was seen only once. In DNA, the CDR3 is TGTGCCAGTACCGGAATGGCCGGGGAGGGAGACGCCTACAATGAGCAGTTCTTC. This encodes CASTGMAGEGDAYNEQFF. This chain uses TRBV19 with TRBJ2-1, with TRBD2 matching 7 bases. The J segment lost 2 bases and the V segment lost 7 bases, leaving 17 bases of the junction unmatched. Germline-derived CDR1 and CDR2 are LNHDA and SQIVND (reference sequence). The CDR3 has 18 residues.

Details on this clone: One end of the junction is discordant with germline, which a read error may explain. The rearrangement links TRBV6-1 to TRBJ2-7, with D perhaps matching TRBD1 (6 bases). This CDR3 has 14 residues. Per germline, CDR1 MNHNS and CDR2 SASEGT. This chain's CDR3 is CASSELTGTTEEYF. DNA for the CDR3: TGTGCCAGCAGTGAACTAACCGGGACAACCGAGGAGTACTTC.

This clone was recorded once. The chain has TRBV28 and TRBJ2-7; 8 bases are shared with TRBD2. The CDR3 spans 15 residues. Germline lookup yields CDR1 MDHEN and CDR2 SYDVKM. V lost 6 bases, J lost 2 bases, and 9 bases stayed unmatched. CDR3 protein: CASSRRGGPTYEQYF. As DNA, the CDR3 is TGTGCCAGCAGCCGCCGGGGGGGGCCGACCTACGAGCAGTACTTC.

The CDR3 DNA is TGCGCCAGCAGCCAAGAATCAGTCAAAGTAGCGTCACCCCTCCACTTT. Translated: CASSQESVKVASPLHF. This chain connects TRBV4-1 to TRBJ1-6; D gene unclear. The V end lost 0 bases, the J end lost 10 bases, and 16 bases lay between the germline ends. The CDR3 runs to 16 residues. The germline CDR1 and CDR2 sequences are MGHRA and YSYEKL.

CDR3 residues: CASSQGTGNSGNTIYF. CDR3 DNA: TGTGCCAGCAGCCAAGGGACGGGGAACTCTGGAAACACCATATATTTT. The genes are TRBV3-1 (or the pseudogene TRBV3-2) and TRBJ1-3, with D unresolved. V lost 1 base to trimming and J lost 0 bases, with 10 bases between them. Germline CDR1 is LGHDT and CDR2 is YNNKEL (reference sequence). CDR3 length: 16 residues.

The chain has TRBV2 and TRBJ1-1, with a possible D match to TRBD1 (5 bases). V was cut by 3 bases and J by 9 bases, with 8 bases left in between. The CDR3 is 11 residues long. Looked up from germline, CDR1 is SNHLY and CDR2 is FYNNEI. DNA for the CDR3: TGTGCCAGCAGTGAGCAGGGCCAAGCTTTCTTT. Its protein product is CASSEQGQAFF.

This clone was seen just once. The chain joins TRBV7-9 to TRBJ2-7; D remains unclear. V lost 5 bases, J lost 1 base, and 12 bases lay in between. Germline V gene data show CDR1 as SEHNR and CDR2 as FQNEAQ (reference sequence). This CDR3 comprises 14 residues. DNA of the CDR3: TGTGCCAGCAGCGCGGTCCAGCCATCCTACGAGCAGTACTTC. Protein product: CASSAVQPSYEQYF.

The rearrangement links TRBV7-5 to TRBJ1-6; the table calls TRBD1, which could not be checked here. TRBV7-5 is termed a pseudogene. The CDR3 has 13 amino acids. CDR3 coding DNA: TGTGTCAGAAAACAGGGGAGGAACGGACCCCTCCACTTT. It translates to CVRKQGRNGPLHF.

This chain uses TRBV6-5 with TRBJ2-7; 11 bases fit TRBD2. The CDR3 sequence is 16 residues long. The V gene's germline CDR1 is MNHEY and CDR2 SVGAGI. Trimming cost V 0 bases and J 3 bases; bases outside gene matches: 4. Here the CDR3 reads CASSYSLLAGDYEQYF. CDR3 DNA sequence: TGTGCCAGCAGTTACTCGCTACTAGCGGGAGACTACGAGCAGTACTTC.

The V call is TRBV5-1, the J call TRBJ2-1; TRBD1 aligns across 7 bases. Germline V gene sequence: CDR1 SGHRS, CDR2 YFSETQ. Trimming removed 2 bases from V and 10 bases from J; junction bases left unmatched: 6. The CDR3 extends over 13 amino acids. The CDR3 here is CASSLLQGYEQFF. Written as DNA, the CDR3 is TGCGCCAGCAGCTTACTACAGGGGTACGAGCAGTTCTTC. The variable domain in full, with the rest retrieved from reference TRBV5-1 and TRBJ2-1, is KAGVTQTPRYLIKTRGQQVTLSCSPISGHRSVSWYQQTPGQGLQFLFEYFSETQRNKGNFPGRFSGRQFSNSRSEMNVSTLELGDSALYLCASSLLQGYEQFFGPGTRLTVL.

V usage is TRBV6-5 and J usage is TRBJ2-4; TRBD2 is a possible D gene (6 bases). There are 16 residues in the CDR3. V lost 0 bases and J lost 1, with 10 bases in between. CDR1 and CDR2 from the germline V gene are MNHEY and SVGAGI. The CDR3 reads CASSYSGGLAKNIQYF. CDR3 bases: TGTGCCAGCAGTTACTCCGGAGGGCTCGCCAAAAACATTCAGTACTTC.

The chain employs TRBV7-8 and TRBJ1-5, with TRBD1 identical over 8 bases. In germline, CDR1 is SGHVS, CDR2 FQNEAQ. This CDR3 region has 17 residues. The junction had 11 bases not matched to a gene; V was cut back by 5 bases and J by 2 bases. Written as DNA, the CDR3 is TGTGCCAGCAGCCCACCCCAGGGGGCCGGGGGCAATCAGCCCCAGCATTTT. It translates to CASSPPQGAGGNQPQHF.

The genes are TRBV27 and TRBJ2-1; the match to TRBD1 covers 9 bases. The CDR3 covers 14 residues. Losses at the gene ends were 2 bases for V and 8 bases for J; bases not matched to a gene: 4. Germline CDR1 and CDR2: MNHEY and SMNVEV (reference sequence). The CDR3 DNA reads TGTGCCAGCAGTTTAAGGGACAGGGACGATGAGCAGTTCTTC. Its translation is CASSLRDRDDEQFF.

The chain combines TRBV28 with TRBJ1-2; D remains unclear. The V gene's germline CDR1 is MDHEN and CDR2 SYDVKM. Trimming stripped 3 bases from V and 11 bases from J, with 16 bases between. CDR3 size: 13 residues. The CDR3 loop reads CASSLGQVEAYTF. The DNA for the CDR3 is TGTGCCAGCAGTTTGGGTCAGGTGGAGGCGTACACCTTC.

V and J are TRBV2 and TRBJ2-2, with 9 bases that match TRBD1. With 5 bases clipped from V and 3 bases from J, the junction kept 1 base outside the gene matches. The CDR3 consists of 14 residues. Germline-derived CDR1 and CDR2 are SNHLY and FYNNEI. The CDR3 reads CASSRDRDTGELFF. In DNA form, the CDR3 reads TGTGCCAGCAGTAGGGACAGGGACACCGGGGAGCTGTTTTTT.

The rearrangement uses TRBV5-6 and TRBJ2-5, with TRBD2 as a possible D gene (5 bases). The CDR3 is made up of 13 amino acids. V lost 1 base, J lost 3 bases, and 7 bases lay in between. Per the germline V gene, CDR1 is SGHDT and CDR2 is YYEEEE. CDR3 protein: CASSLMGEETQYF. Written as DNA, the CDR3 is TGTGCCAGCAGCTTGATGGGAGAAGAGACCCAGTACTTC. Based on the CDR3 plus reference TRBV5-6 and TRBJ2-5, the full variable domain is DAGVTQSPTHLIKTRGQQVTLRCSPKSGHDTVSWYQQALGQGPQFIFQYYEEEERQRGNFPDRFSGHQFPNYSSELNVNALLLGDSALYLCASSLMGEETQYFGPGTRLLVL.

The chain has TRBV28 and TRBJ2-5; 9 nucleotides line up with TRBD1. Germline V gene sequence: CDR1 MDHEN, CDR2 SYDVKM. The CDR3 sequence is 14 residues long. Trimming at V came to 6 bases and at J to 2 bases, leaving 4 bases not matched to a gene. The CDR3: CASRSGQGQETQYF. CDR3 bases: TGTGCCAGCAGGTCGGGACAGGGTCAAGAGACCCAGTACTTC.

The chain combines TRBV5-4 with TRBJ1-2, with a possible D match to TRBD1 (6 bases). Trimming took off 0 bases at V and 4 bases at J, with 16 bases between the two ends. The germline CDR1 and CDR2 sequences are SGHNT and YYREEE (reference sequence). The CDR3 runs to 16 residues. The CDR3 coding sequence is TGTGCCAGCAGCTTGGATGGGGGCTTGTCTATCTATGGCTACACCTTC. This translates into CASSLDGGLSIYGYTF. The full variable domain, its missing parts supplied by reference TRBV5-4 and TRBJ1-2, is ETGVTQSPTHLIKTRGQQVTLRCSSQSGHNTVSWYQQALGQGPQFIFQYYREEENGRGNFPPRFSGLQFPNYSSELNVNALELDDSALYLCASSLDGGLSIYGYTFGSGTRLTVV.

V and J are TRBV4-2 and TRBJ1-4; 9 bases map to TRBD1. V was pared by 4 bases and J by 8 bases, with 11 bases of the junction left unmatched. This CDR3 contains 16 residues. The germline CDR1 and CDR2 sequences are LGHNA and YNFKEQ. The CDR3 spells CASSREITGGVEKLFF. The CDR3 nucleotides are TGTGCCAGCAGCCGAGAAATCACAGGGGGCGTAGAAAAACTGTTTTTT.

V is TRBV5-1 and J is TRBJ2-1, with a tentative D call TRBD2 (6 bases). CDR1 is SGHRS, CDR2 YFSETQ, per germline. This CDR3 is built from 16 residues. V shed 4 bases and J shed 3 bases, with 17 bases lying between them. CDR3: CASSVGTVPIYNEQFF. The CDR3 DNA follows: TGCGCCAGCAGCGTTGGGACTGTCCCTATCTACAATGAGCAGTTCTTC.

For the CDR3, the DNA is TGTGCTAGTGGTCCCCCGGGGGAGGGCACTGAAGCTTTCTTT. Its protein product is CASGPPGEGTEAFF. The chain carries TRBV12-5 and TRBJ1-1; TRBD1 is a possible D gene (5 bases). The CDR3 extends over 14 amino acids. V was shortened by 5 bases and J by 4 bases, with 14 bases between the two germline ends. CDR1 is LGHNT and CDR2 is FRNRAP in the germline V gene.

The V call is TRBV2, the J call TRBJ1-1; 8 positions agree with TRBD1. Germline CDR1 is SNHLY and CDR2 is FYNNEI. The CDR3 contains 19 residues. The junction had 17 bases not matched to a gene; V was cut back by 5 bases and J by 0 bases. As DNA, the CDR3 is TGTGCCAGCAGTCCCCGGGCGAAAGACAGGGGTGTAATGAACACTGAAGCTTTCTTT. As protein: CASSPRAKDRGVMNTEAFF.

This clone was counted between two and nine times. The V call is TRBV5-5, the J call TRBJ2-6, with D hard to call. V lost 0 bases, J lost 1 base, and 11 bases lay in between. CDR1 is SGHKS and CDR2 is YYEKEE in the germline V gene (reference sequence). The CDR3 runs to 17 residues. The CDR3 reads CASSLGYVQSGANVLTF. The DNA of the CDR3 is TGTGCCAGCAGCTTGGGATATGTCCAGTCTGGGGCCAACGTCCTGACTTTC.

For the CDR3, the DNA is TGCGCCAGCAGCCCCGAGGATGGAACAGGGCGCCAGCCCCAGCATTTT. It specifies CASSPEDGTGRQPQHF. The chain links TRBV4-1 to TRBJ1-5; D is possibly TRBD1 (6 bases). V was cut by 4 bases and J by 7 bases, with 20 bases left in between. The CDR3 is 16 amino acids. The germline gives CDR1 MGHRA, CDR2 YSYEKL.

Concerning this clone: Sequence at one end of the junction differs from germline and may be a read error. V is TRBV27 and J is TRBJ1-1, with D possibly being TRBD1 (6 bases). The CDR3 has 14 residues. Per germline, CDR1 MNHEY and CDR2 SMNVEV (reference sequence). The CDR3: CASSLYRVDTEAFF. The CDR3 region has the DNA TGTGCCAGCAGCTTATACAGGGTAGACACTGAAGCTTTCTTT.

CDR3 amino acids: CASSFTSGELFF. Written as DNA, the CDR3 is TGTGCCAGCAGCTTCACATCCGGGGAGCTGTTTTTT. This chain joins TRBV5-4 and TRBJ2-2; D unresolved. V was shortened by 2 bases and J by 6 bases, with 5 bases between the two germline ends. The germline gives CDR1 SGHNT, CDR2 YYREEE (reference sequence). This CDR3 has 12 amino acids.

CDR3 residues: CASSRITGRGTNEKLFF. The CDR3 DNA reads as TGCGCCAGCAGCCGGATCACAGGGAGAGGAACTAATGAAAAACTGTTTTTT. The V gene is TRBV5-1, the J gene TRBJ1-4; TRBD1 is a possible D gene (6 bases). Germline assignment: CDR1 SGHRS and CDR2 YFSETQ. V dropped 4 bases and J dropped 1 base, with 17 bases sitting between them. This CDR3 spans 17 amino acids.

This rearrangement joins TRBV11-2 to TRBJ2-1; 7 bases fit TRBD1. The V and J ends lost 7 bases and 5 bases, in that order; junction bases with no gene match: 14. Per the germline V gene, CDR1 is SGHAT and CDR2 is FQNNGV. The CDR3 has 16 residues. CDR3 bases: TGTGCCAGCAACAATATGGGACAGAGACGGAACAATGAGCAGTTCTTC. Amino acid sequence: CASNNMGQRRNNEQFF.